These 28 T cell receptor beta chains were all obtained from the same sample, sequenced in a study of cytomegalovirus exposure and HLA in healthy donors. The primer mix had 60 Vbeta and 13 Jbeta primers. Produced via immunoSEQ multiplex PCR; TCRdb's table is partial and in-frame only. The table lists roughly 220,000 clones, 80% to 90% of them singletons. The sample taken for sequencing was PBMCs. The receptor source for this set is a man younger than 40 in good health and CMV-seronegative.

The chain joins TRBV4-2 to TRBJ2-1; D call uncertain. Trimming removed 1 base at V and 3 bases at J, with 10 bases between. The CDR3 extends over 15 amino acids. CDR1 is LGHNA and CDR2 is YNFKEQ in the germline V gene. CDR3: CASSQGELNYNEQFF. CDR3 coding DNA: TGTGCCAGCAGCCAAGGAGAATTGAACTACAATGAGCAGTTCTTC.

This chain connects TRBV10-3 to TRBJ2-7; maybe TRBD1 (5 bases). This CDR3 contains 14 residues. Looked up from germline, CDR1 is ENHRY and CDR2 is SYGVKD. Trimming took off 3 bases at V and 1 base at J, with 10 bases between the two ends. The CDR3, as DNA: TGTGCCATCAGTGACCAGGACAATTCCTACGAGCAGTACTTC. Amino acids: CAISDQDNSYEQYF.

This chain connects TRBV7-3 to TRBJ1-5, with 7 positions matching TRBD1. CDR1 and CDR2 (germline): SGHTA, FQGTGA. The V gene end was trimmed by 11 bases and the J gene end by 6 bases; junction bases not matched to a gene: 10. This CDR3 is built from 13 residues. CDR3 nucleotide sequence: TGTGCCCCCCAGGGGGTGAGGGCTCAGCCCCAGCATTTT. Amino acid sequence: CAPQGVRAQPQHF.

In this sample, this clone turned up once. The chain employs TRBV13 and TRBJ2-5, with TRBD1 identical over 9 bases. Looked up from germline, CDR1 is PRHDT and CDR2 is FYEKMQ (reference sequence). V trimming: 0 bases; J trimming: 6 bases; junction bases outside the gene matches: 5. This CDR3 has 15 amino acids. The CDR3 spells CASSLGPGQGKTQYF. The CDR3 region has the DNA TGTGCCAGCAGCTTAGGCCCAGGACAGGGGAAGACCCAGTACTTC.

The rearrangement joins TRBV15 to TRBJ1-2, with TRBD1 matching 7 bases. V lost 0 bases, J lost 7 bases, and 5 bases stayed unmatched. CDR1 and CDR2 from the germline V gene are LNHNV and YYDKDF (reference sequence). CDR3 length: 14 amino acids. DNA for the CDR3: TGTGCCACCAGCAGAGATGACAGGGTAATTGGCTACACCTTC. This codes for CATSRDDRVIGYTF.

This clone was seen a few times. The rearrangement joins TRBV7-9 to TRBJ2-1; 9 bases are shared with TRBD1. The CDR3 extends over 14 amino acids. V shed 6 bases, J shed 9 bases, and the junction held 9 bases outside the gene matches. Germline assignment: CDR1 SEHNR and CDR2 FQNEAQ (reference sequence). CDR3 in DNA: TGTGCCAGCAGTACAGGGGGCGGTCTGGCTGAGCAGTTCTTC. This sequence encodes CASSTGGGLAEQFF.

V and J are TRBV4-1 and TRBJ2-2, with D unresolved. The CDR3 sequence is 12 residues long. Between the trimmed V and J ends, which lost 2 bases and 5 bases, there was a span of 3 bases. Looked up from germline, CDR1 is MGHRA and CDR2 is YSYEKL. The CDR3 sequence: CASSQRTGELFF. CDR3 coding DNA: TGCGCCAGCAGCCAACGGACCGGGGAGCTGTTTTTT.

For the CDR3, the DNA is TGTGCCAGCAGTAAGGGACATACACTTAACTATGGCTACACCTTC. Its translation: CASSKGHTLNYGYTF. V is TRBV6-6 and J is TRBJ1-2, with TRBD1 as a possible D gene (6 bases). Germline values: CDR1 MNHNY, CDR2 SVGAGI (reference sequence). Trimming pared 5 bases from V and 1 base from J, leaving 14 bases between. CDR3 length: 15 amino acids.

V and J are TRBV7-2 and TRBJ2-7, with 7 positions matching TRBD2. The V segment lost 7 bases and the J segment 1 base; nucleotides outside the gene matches: 10. This CDR3 contains 15 residues. Germline assignment: CDR1 SGHTA and CDR2 FQGNSA. Here the CDR3 reads CASIPTGGPSYEQYF. In nucleotides, the CDR3 is TGTGCCAGCATCCCAACGGGGGGACCATCCTACGAGCAGTACTTC.

The J gene is TRBJ1-5, the V gene TRBV10-3, with 7 nucleotides matching TRBD1. Unmatched junction bases numbered 1, after V lost 3 bases and J lost 2 bases. This CDR3 is built from 14 residues. Germline V gives CDR1 ENHRY, CDR2 SYGVKD. The CDR3 DNA is TGTGCCATCAGTGAAACAGGGGGCAATCAGCCCCAGCATTTT. It translates to CAISETGGNQPQHF.

The chain links TRBV28 to TRBJ2-1, with 9 bases fitting TRBD2. Looked up from germline, CDR1 is MDHEN and CDR2 is SYDVKM. V lost 3 bases and J lost 1; bases outside the gene matches: 4. The length of the CDR3 is 16 residues. For the CDR3, the DNA is TGTGCCAGCAGTTTGTTAGCGGGGGCTTCCTACAATGAGCAGTTCTTC. Amino acids: CASSLLAGASYNEQFF.

The J gene is TRBJ1-1, the V gene TRBV7-9; no clear D. Trimming left V 5 bases short and J 1 base short, with 20 bases between. CDR1 is SEHNR and CDR2 is FQNEAQ in the germline V gene (reference sequence). The CDR3 spans 17 residues. The CDR3 nucleotides are TGTGCCAGCAGCCAACGACGGATTGGAGTGGGGAACACTGAAGCTTTCTTT. Its translation is CASSQRRIGVGNTEAFF.

This clone was counted a few times. This chain connects TRBV6-5 to TRBJ2-1, with 9 positions matching TRBD1. V was pared by 5 bases and J by 5 bases, with 7 bases of the junction left unmatched. CDR3 length: 15 amino acids. Looked up from germline, CDR1 is MNHEY and CDR2 is SVGAGI. CDR3 protein: CASSPDRGSNNEQFF. The CDR3 DNA follows: TGTGCCAGCAGTCCCGACAGGGGGTCCAACAATGAGCAGTTCTTC.

The V gene is TRBV4-2, the J gene TRBJ2-1, with 7 bases lining up with TRBD2. Trimming removed 4 bases from V and 0 bases from J; junction bases left unmatched: 21. CDR1 is LGHNA, CDR2 YNFKEQ, per germline. This CDR3 is built from 21 residues. Written as DNA, the CDR3 is TGTGCCAGCAGCCTAGCCGGGGGGAACGTCATGGCCCGTACCTCCTACAATGAGCAGTTCTTC. Residues: CASSLAGGNVMARTSYNEQFF.

This chain connects TRBV5-1 to TRBJ1-4, with TRBD1 matching over 8 bases. The trim removed 4 bases at V and 7 bases at J, leaving 6 bases unmatched. The germline CDR1 and CDR2 sequences are SGHRS and YFSETQ. The CDR3 spans 14 residues. The CDR3 sequence: CASSIGQGFEKLFF. The DNA for the CDR3 is TGCGCCAGCAGCATTGGACAGGGATTTGAAAAACTGTTTTTT.

The V gene is TRBV20-1, the J gene TRBJ2-7, with unresolved D. This CDR3 has 11 amino acids. Germline V gene lookup returns CDR1 DFQATT and CDR2 SNEGSKA (reference sequence). CDR3 sequence: CPLSVSYEQYF. CDR3 nucleotide sequence: TGCCCCCTCAGCGTATCCTACGAGCAGTACTTC.

The chain employs TRBV15 and TRBJ1-6; no definite D call. Trimming shortened V by 8 bases and J by 0 bases, and 11 bases separated the two germline ends. Germline V CDR1 and CDR2: LNHNV, YYDKDF (reference sequence). The CDR3 has 15 residues. CDR3 protein: CATRLGSSYNSPLHF. For the CDR3, the DNA is TGTGCCACCCGCCTAGGGAGCTCCTATAATTCACCCCTCCACTTT.

This sequence joins TRBV4-1 and TRBJ2-7, with TRBD2 identical over 7 bases. The CDR3 is made up of 14 amino acids. J lost 4 bases, V lost 0 bases, and 3 bases had no gene match. The germline V gene encodes CDR1 MGHRA and CDR2 YSYEKL. CDR3 sequence: CASSQDWGGYEQYF. The CDR3 nucleotides read TGCGCCAGCAGCCAAGATTGGGGGGGGTACGAGCAGTACTTC.

CDR3 loop: CASSRNEGSPETQYF. As DNA, the CDR3 is TGTGCCAGCAGCCGTAATGAAGGGAGCCCAGAGACCCAGTACTTC. This chain links TRBV6-5 with TRBJ2-5; tentative D call: TRBD2 (5 bases). This CDR3 contains 15 residues. From germline, CDR1 is MNHEY and CDR2 SVGAGI. Trimming left V 6 bases short and J 4 bases short, with 18 bases between.

The chain has TRBV2 and TRBJ1-5; 8 nucleotides align to TRBD1. The V segment lost 2 bases and the J segment 4 bases; nucleotides outside the gene matches: 4. The CDR3 has 15 residues. The germline CDR1 and CDR2 sequences are SNHLY and FYNNEI. CDR3 coding DNA: TGTGCCAGCAGTGAAAATGGACAGGGTAATCAGCCCCAGCATTTT. Translation gives CASSENGQGNQPQHF.

The chain is built from TRBV28 and TRBJ2-1, with TRBD1 as a possible D gene (5 bases). Germline lookup yields CDR1 MDHEN and CDR2 SYDVKM. V was clipped by 5 bases and J by 0 bases, with 14 bases between them. The CDR3 extends over 16 amino acids. CDR3 protein: CASSPTDLSSYNEQFF. The CDR3 DNA follows: TGTGCCAGCAGTCCGACAGACTTAAGCTCCTACAATGAGCAGTTCTTC. Full variable domain (missing parts from reference TRBV28 and TRBJ2-1): DVKVTQSSRYLVKRTGEKVFLECVQDMDHENMFWYRQDPGLGLRLIYFSYDVKMKEKGDIPEGYSVSREKKERFSLILESASTNQTSMYLCASSPTDLSSYNEQFFGPGTRLTVL.

In nucleotides, the CDR3 is TGTGCCAGCAGTGAGTGGACAGGGATCAATCAGCCCCAGCATTTT. Translated, it gives CASSEWTGINQPQHF. The J gene is TRBJ1-5, the V gene TRBV6-1; 8 bases are a match to TRBD1. The CDR3 is 15 residues long. V shed 3 bases and J 3 bases; nucleotides not matched to a gene: 4. CDR1 and CDR2 from the germline V gene are MNHNS and SASEGT.

The rearrangement uses TRBV28 and TRBJ1-1; D uncertain. This CDR3 region has 13 residues. V shed 7 bases and J shed 5 bases, with 14 bases lying between them. Germline loops: CDR1 MDHEN, CDR2 SYDVKM. CDR3 DNA: TGTGCCAGCATGCGGGAGGTGAGAACTGAAGCTTTCTTT. This encodes CASMREVRTEAFF. Based on the CDR3 plus reference TRBV28 and TRBJ1-1, the full variable domain is DVKVTQSSRYLVKRTGEKVFLECVQDMDHENMFWYRQDPGLGLRLIYFSYDVKMKEKGDIPEGYSVSREKKERFSLILESASTNQTSMYLCASMREVRTEAFFGQGTRLTVV.

The V call is TRBV7-6, the J call TRBJ2-5, with 9 positions matching TRBD1. Germline V lookup: CDR1 SGHVS, CDR2 FNYEAQ. The V gene end was trimmed by 4 bases and the J gene end by 7 bases; junction bases not matched to a gene: 19. CDR3 size: 18 residues. CDR3 DNA: TGTGCCAGCAGCTCCCGGGGGAGGGACAGGGATGGCTTTGCGACCCAGTACTTC. Protein product: CASSSRGRDRDGFATQYF.

Points on this clone: At one end the junction does not follow the germline gene, possibly because of a read error. V gene TRBV5-1 combines with J gene TRBJ2-1; 8 nucleotides agree with TRBD2. Germline lookup yields CDR1 SGHRS and CDR2 YFSETQ. This CDR3 contains 16 residues. The CDR3 nucleotides read TGCGCCAGCAGCCCCAGATTGGGGACTAGAGACAATGGGCAGTTCTTC. Protein product: CASSPRLGTRDNGQFF.

The V call is TRBV6-5, the J call TRBJ1-6; D is possibly TRBD1 (5 bases). The V end lost 6 bases, the J end lost 8 bases, and 14 bases lay between the germline ends. Germline V CDR1 and CDR2: MNHEY, SVGAGI. The CDR3 consists of 14 residues. The CDR3 spells CASSQGLSDSPLHF. The CDR3 DNA follows: TGTGCCAGCAGCCAGGGACTTTCGGATTCACCCCTCCACTTT.

To note about this clone: The junction departs from germline at one end; a sequencing error may be responsible. At the DNA level, this CDR3 is encoded by other sequences in the same sample as well. The chain uses TRBV6-1 and TRBJ2-7, with D perhaps matching TRBD2 (6 bases). The germline CDR1 and CDR2 sequences are MNHNS and SASEGT. This CDR3 has 16 residues. This CDR3 is CASSERRGPSSYEQYF. CDR3 nucleotides: TGCGCCAGCAGTGAAAGGAGGGGTCCTAGCTCCTACGAGCAGTACTTC.

This chain connects TRBV19 to TRBJ1-5, with D possibly being TRBD1 (5 bases). V was clipped by 3 bases and J by 4 bases, with 13 bases between them. The CDR3 sequence is 15 residues long. CDR1 is LNHDA and CDR2 is SQIVND in the germline V gene (reference sequence). The CDR3 loop reads CASSISSPGNQPQHF. The CDR3 DNA reads TGTGCCAGTAGTATTTCAAGCCCAGGGAATCAGCCCCAGCATTTT.